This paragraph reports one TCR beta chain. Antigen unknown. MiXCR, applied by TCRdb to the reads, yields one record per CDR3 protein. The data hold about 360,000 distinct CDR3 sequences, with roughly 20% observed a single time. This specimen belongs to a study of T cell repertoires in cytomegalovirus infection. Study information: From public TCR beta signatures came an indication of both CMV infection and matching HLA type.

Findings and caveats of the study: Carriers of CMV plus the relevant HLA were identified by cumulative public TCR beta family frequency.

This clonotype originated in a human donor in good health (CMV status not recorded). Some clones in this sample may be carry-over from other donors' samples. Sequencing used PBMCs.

The CDR3 DNA reads TGTGCCAGCAGTTCCCCCTCGGGGTCGGGTAATGAAAAACTGTTTTTT. Protein sequence: CASSSPSGSGNEKLFF. V gene TRBV28 combines with J gene TRBJ1-4; D call uncertain. There are 16 residues in the CDR3. Germline V lookup: CDR1 MDHEN, CDR2 SYDVKM. V was trimmed by 4 bases and J by 4 bases, leaving 16 bases between them.